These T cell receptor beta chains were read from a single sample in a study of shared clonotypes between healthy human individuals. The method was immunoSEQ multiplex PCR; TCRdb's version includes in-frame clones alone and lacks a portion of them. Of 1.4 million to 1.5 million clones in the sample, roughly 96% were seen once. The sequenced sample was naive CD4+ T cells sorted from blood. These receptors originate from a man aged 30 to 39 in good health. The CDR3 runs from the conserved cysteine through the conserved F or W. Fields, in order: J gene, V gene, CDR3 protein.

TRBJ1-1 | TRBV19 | CASSSRQNTEAFF
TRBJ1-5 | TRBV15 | CATSSPGPGGGQPQHF
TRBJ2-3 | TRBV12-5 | CASGLREAADTQYF
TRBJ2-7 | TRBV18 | CASSRKDNSYEQYF
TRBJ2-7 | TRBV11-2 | CASNPILRGAYEQYF
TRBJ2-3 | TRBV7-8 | CASSLGLAGGQGYTQYF
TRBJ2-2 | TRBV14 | CASSQQSYTGELFF
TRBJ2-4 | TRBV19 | CASSKQGQVYGIQYF
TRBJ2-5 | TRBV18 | CASSEGLTQETQYF
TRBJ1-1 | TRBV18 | CASSPYRGIQGWNTEAFF
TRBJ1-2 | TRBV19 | CASRRTGPTNYGYTF
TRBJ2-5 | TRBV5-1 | CASRPPGQTQETQYF
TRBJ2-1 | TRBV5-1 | CASSLEVLAGVGNEQFF
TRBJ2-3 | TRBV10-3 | CAISDRPGLAGQDTQYF
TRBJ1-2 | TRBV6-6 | CASNGQSNYGYTF
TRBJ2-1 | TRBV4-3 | CASSQAAGGAYNEQFF
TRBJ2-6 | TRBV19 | CASSIGSTGDRGSGANVLTF
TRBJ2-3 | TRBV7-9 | CASSLFAGVTDTQYF
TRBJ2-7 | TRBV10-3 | CAIRGPSSYEQYF
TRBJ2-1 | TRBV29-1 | CSVEEPTGGAMNEQFF
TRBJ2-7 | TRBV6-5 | CASSYSVLAGVWEQYF
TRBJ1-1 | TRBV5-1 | CASSSKTGIGTEAFF
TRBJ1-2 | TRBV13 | CASSLGEASLYGYTF
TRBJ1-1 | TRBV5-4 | CASSLPEGGFTEAFF
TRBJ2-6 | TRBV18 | CASSSFFGGSGANVLTF
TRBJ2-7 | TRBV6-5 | CASSSVRDRNYEQYF
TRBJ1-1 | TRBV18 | CASSPRPGGEAFF
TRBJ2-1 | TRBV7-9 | CASSLGALAGDYNEQFF
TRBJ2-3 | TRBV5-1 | CASSFGQITDTQYF
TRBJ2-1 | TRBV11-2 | CASSLARDWRVNEQFF
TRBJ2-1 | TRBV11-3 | CASSLDDFYNEQFF
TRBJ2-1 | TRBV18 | CASSRSVFDTEQFF
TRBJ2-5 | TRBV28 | CASSRDMTSGLQETQYF
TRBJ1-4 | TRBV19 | CASATYPPRTGGPGTEKLFF
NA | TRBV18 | CASSPGSPVISYEQYF
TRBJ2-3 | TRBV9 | CASSPGGTDTQYF
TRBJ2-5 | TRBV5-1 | CASSLRRLAGEETQYF
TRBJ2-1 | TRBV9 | CASSVDVGEQFF